The 30 T cell receptor beta chains below were found in one sample sequenced in a study of relationships among human T cell subsets. The T cell receptor alpha and beta CDR3 regions were amplified from mRNA by semiquantitative ARM-PCR. Tagged nested gene-specific primers were used first, then communal superprimers amplified exponentially. A single record per CDR3 protein comes from TCRdb applying MiXCR to the multiplex PCR reads. The data show more than 13,000 distinct CDR3 sequences, with over 50% seen just once and roughly 2% held by the top ten. Regulatory T cells were selected from positively selected CD4+ cells using anti-CD25 beads. The sequenced sample was Tregs sorted from blood. The receptors come from a middle-aged man in good health.

A few counts support this clonotype. The chain links TRBV11-2 to TRBJ2-5, with D tentatively TRBD1 (6 bases). CDR1 is SGHAT, CDR2 FQNNGV, per germline. Deletions cut 10 bases from V and 4 bases from J, with 13 bases between. This CDR3 spans 12 amino acids. CDR3 coding DNA: TGTGCCACCGGACAGTCCCGAGAGACCCAGTACTTC. Translated, it gives CATGQSRETQYF.

About this clonotype itself: At one end the junction does not follow the germline gene, possibly because of a read error. This chain uses TRBV4-2 with TRBJ2-3; 10 bases agree with TRBD2. This CDR3 is built from 17 residues. From germline, CDR1 is LGHNA and CDR2 YNFKEQ. CDR3 sequence (DNA): TGTGTCAGCAGCCAAGACCCTAGCGGGGGCTTGACAGATACGCAGTATTTT. Translation gives CVSSQDPSGGLTDTQYF.

The gene calls are TRBV29-1 and TRBJ2-1; 8 positions match TRBD2. V shed 6 bases, J shed 2 bases, and the junction held 6 bases outside the gene matches. The CDR3 loop spans 14 amino acids. Looked up from germline, CDR1 is SQVTM and CDR2 is ANQGSEA. The CDR3, as DNA: TGCAGCGTGGCCAGCGGGAGTCCCTACAATGAGCAGTTCTTC. It translates to CSVASGSPYNEQFF.

In DNA, the CDR3 is TGCAGTGCTAGCCGGCAGGGGGTTGGCTACACCTTC. Translating it yields CSASRQGVGYTF. The rearrangement joins TRBV20-1 to TRBJ1-2, with 7 bases fitting TRBD1. V trimming: 3 bases; J trimming: 7 bases; junction bases outside the gene matches: 5. Germline V gene lookup returns CDR1 DFQATT and CDR2 SNEGSKA (reference sequence). The CDR3 sequence is 12 residues long.

The CDR3 reads CASSKGDSGTDTQYF. CDR3 sequence (DNA): TGTGCCAGCAGCAAAGGGGATAGCGGCACAGATACGCAGTATTTT. V and J are TRBV7-8 and TRBJ2-3, with D perhaps assigned TRBD1 or TRBD2 (5 bases each). V lost 5 bases and J 1 base, leaving 13 bases between the germline ends. This CDR3 is 15 amino acids long. Looked up from germline, CDR1 is SGHVS and CDR2 is FQNEAQ.

The chain uses TRBV20-1 and TRBJ2-1, with 13 bases aligning to TRBD2. CDR3 length: 16 amino acids. After removal of 6 bases from V and 2 bases from J, the junction contained 7 bases not matched to a gene. Germline lookup yields CDR1 DFQATT and CDR2 SNEGSKA (reference sequence). The CDR3 DNA sequence: TGCAGTGCCAGGACTAGCGGGAGCCCCCCCTACAATGAGCAGTTCTTC. Translating it yields CSARTSGSPPYNEQFF.

The V gene is TRBV6-5, the J gene TRBJ2-1; 11 nucleotides match TRBD2. The V and J ends lost 6 bases and 6 bases, in that order; junction bases with no gene match: 7. Germline V gene lookup returns CDR1 MNHEY and CDR2 SVGAGI. The length of the CDR3 is 15 residues. CDR3 bases: TGTGCCAGCAGCGGCCGTACTAGCGGGAGCAATGAGCAGTTCTTC. The encoded protein is CASSGRTSGSNEQFF.

V is TRBV27 and J is TRBJ2-1; 8 bases match TRBD2. The germline gives CDR1 MNHEY, CDR2 SMNVEV (reference sequence). The CDR3 is 15 amino acids. Unmatched junction bases numbered 13, after V lost 7 bases and J lost 8 bases. This CDR3 reads CASNIGSGRGYEQFF. The DNA for the CDR3 is TGTGCCAGCAACATTGGCAGCGGGAGAGGATATGAGCAGTTCTTC.

V is TRBV11-2 and J is TRBJ2-7; 9 nucleotides match TRBD2. The CDR3 totals 18 residues. V was pared by 2 bases and J by 3 bases, with 14 bases of the junction left unmatched. CDR1 and CDR2 from the germline V gene are SGHAT and FQNNGV. The CDR3 DNA reads TGTGCCAGCAGCTTAACCATATTTCGGCGGGAGGGCTACTACGAGCAGTACTTC. Translating gives CASSLTIFRREGYYEQYF.

This chain links TRBV11-2 with TRBJ2-2; TRBD1 aligns across 8 bases. After removal of 4 bases from V and 5 bases from J, the junction contained 3 bases not matched to a gene. Germline loops: CDR1 SGHAT, CDR2 FQNNGV. The CDR3 has 14 residues. DNA for the CDR3: TGTGCCAGCAGCTCGCGACAGGGGACCGGGGAGCTGTTTTTT. This sequence encodes CASSSRQGTGELFF.

This chain uses TRBV5-1 with TRBJ2-7, with D tentatively TRBD2 (5 bases). There are 13 residues in the CDR3. Trimming removed 4 bases at V and 4 bases at J, with 12 bases between. The germline CDR1 and CDR2 sequences are SGHRS and YFSETQ. Written as DNA, the CDR3 is TGCGCCAGCAGCCTACTCCGGGGATACGAGCAGTACTTC. It codes for CASSLLRGYEQYF.

This clonotype was seen only a few times. The chain combines TRBV19 with TRBJ1-1; a weak D match, TRBD1 (6 bases). Germline values: CDR1 LNHDA, CDR2 SQIVND (reference sequence). Trimming pared 7 bases from V and 4 bases from J, leaving 19 bases between. The CDR3 has 15 residues. CDR3 bases: TGTGCCAGTACTAGACCGGCAGGGGAGGGCACTGAAGCTTTCTTT. Its translation is CASTRPAGEGTEAFF.

The rearrangement joins TRBV10-2 to TRBJ2-3, with D perhaps TRBD1 or TRBD2 (6 bases each). The germline gives CDR1 WSHSY, CDR2 SAAADI. Trimming cost V 4 bases and J 5 bases, with 16 bases left between them. The CDR3 has 15 amino acids. CDR3 region: CASSVGGGGGDTQYF. CDR3 sequence (DNA): TGCGCCAGCAGTGTGGGGGGCGGAGGAGGAGATACGCAGTATTTT.

This sequence joins TRBV3-1 and TRBJ2-1; 7 bases are a match to TRBD2. This CDR3 region has 17 residues. Per germline, CDR1 LGHDT and CDR2 YNNKEL (reference sequence). J was trimmed by 5 bases and V by 6 bases; bases with no gene match: 16. The CDR3 DNA is TGTGCCAGCAGTCTGAGACTAGCCCATCCAGGCGACAATGAGCAGTTCTTC. It specifies CASSLRLAHPGDNEQFF.

V usage is TRBV11-3 and J usage is TRBJ2-5; TRBD1 matches 9 bases. The CDR3 contains 13 residues. V lost 6 bases and J lost 4; bases outside the gene matches: 3. The germline V gene encodes CDR1 SGHNT and CDR2 YENEEA. This CDR3 reads CASSRQGGETQYF. DNA for the CDR3: TGTGCCAGCAGTCGACAGGGGGGAGAGACCCAGTACTTC.

The rearrangement links TRBV7-6 to TRBJ2-1; D remains ambiguous. CDR1 is SGHVS and CDR2 is FNYEAQ in the germline V gene. V was pared by 1 base and J by 9 bases, with 13 bases between. The CDR3 loop spans 14 amino acids. CDR3 bases: TGTGCCAGCAGCTTAGAGGACGTAAGGAGTGAGCAGTTCTTC. Encoded protein: CASSLEDVRSEQFF.

The CDR3 DNA follows: TGTGCCAGCAGCCAACAGATGAACACTGAAGCTTTCTTT. Its translation is CASSQQMNTEAFF. J is TRBJ1-1 and V is TRBV11-3; the D is unclear. Germline CDR1 and CDR2: SGHNT and YENEEA. With 5 bases removed from V and 0 bases from J, the gap between germline ends came to 7 bases. CDR3 length: 13 amino acids.

The chain employs TRBV28 and TRBJ2-7; D uncertain. The CDR3 is 13 amino acids. The germline V gene has CDR1 MDHEN and CDR2 SYDVKM. Trimming removed 7 bases at V and 3 bases at J, with 13 bases between. In DNA, the CDR3 is TGTGCCAGCAACTCGAGGAGAGGCTACGAGCAGTACTTC. Protein sequence: CASNSRRGYEQYF.

This chain connects TRBV19 to TRBJ2-3, with 8 bases that match TRBD2. Trimming removed 5 bases from V and 1 base from J; junction bases left unmatched: 8. In germline, CDR1 is LNHDA, CDR2 SQIVND (reference sequence). CDR3 length: 16 residues. The CDR3 sequence: CASSAGTSVGTDTQYF. DNA for the CDR3: TGTGCCAGTAGTGCTGGGACTAGTGTCGGCACAGATACGCAGTATTTT.

The chain employs TRBV29-1 and TRBJ2-1; TRBD2 matches 10 bases. V was clipped by 7 bases and J by 8 bases; unmatched bases: 8. Looked up from germline, CDR1 is SQVTM and CDR2 is ANQGSEA. The CDR3 covers 13 residues. In nucleotides, the CDR3 is TGCAGCGATAGAAGCGGGAGGGGGGATGAGCAGTTCTTC. Amino acids: CSDRSGRGDEQFF.

This clonotype was detected a few times. The chain recombines TRBV27 with TRBJ1-2; no clear D gene. This CDR3 has 17 residues. Germline CDR1 is MNHEY and CDR2 is SMNVEV (reference sequence). The V gene lost 5 bases and the J gene lost 4 bases, with 23 bases spanning the gap. CDR3 residues: CASSPKGRATAGYGYTF. The CDR3 DNA is TGTGCCAGCAGTCCCAAAGGTAGGGCCACGGCGGGCTATGGCTACACCTTC.

This chain links TRBV20-1 with TRBJ1-1; a possible D gene is TRBD1 (5 bases). The ends were cut back, 0 bases at V and 4 bases at J, with 9 bases in the middle. CDR3 size: 13 residues. Germline V gene lookup returns CDR1 DFQATT and CDR2 SNEGSKA (reference sequence). CDR3 loop: CSARDPGATEAFF. Here the CDR3 DNA reads TGCAGTGCTAGAGATCCTGGGGCCACTGAAGCTTTCTTT.

The chain recombines TRBV30 with TRBJ1-1, with no clear D. The CDR3 is made up of 12 amino acids. The germline V gene has CDR1 GTSNPN and CDR2 SVGIG (reference sequence). Trimming stripped 4 bases from V and 1 base from J, with 7 bases between. The CDR3 DNA reads TGTGCCTGGAACAATGGGAACACTGAAGCTTTCTTT. Encoded protein: CAWNNGNTEAFF.

Here the CDR3 DNA reads TGTGCCAGCAGCCCCCTTTGGGACAGGGGGCAGGGGACCCAGTACTTC. Translating it yields CASSPLWDRGQGTQYF. This chain links TRBV7-9 with TRBJ2-5; 12 bases agree with TRBD1. V dropped 5 bases and J dropped 7; count of bases not matched to a gene: 11. The CDR3 length is 16 residues. The germline gives CDR1 SEHNR, CDR2 FQNEAQ (reference sequence).

The chain carries TRBV10-3 and TRBJ1-2; perhaps TRBD1 as D (5 bases). The CDR3 length is 13 residues. Between the trimmed V and J ends, which lost 3 bases and 8 bases, there was a span of 13 bases. The germline gives CDR1 ENHRY, CDR2 SYGVKD. CDR3 in DNA: TGTGCCATCAGTGAATTCGGGACTGCCGGCTACACCTTC. Translating gives CAISEFGTAGYTF.

The chain links TRBV27 to TRBJ1-2; perhaps TRBD1 as D (6 bases). The CDR3 totals 13 residues. CDR1 MNHEY and CDR2 SMNVEV come from the germline V gene (reference sequence). V dropped 8 bases and J dropped 7 bases, with 17 bases sitting between them. CDR3 region: CASSKGVDSGYTF. CDR3 nucleotide sequence: TGTGCCAGCTCAAAGGGGGTCGATAGTGGCTACACCTTC.

J is TRBJ2-7 and V is TRBV20-1; a weak D match, TRBD1 (5 bases). The V end lost 1 base, the J end lost 3 bases, and 10 bases lay between the germline ends. The CDR3 is made up of 13 amino acids. CDR1 and CDR2 (germline): DFQATT, SNEGSKA (reference sequence). The CDR3 DNA is TGCAGTGCTAGAGGCAGGGCCGGCTACGAGCAGTACTTC. Protein product: CSARGRAGYEQYF.

This clonotype turned up a few times. One end of the junction does not line up with germline, which may come from a read error. This chain links TRBV27 with TRBJ2-2; 7 bases are shared with TRBD1. CDR3 length equals 15 residues. Germline lookup yields CDR1 MNHEY and CDR2 SMNVEV (reference sequence). CDR3 sequence (DNA): TGTGCCAACAGTTACCGGGACAGGAACACCGGGGAGCTGTTTTTT. Its protein product is CANSYRDRNTGELFF.

This clonotype was picked up a small number of times. The chain carries TRBV4-1 and TRBJ1-2, with D possibly matching TRBD1 (5 bases). The V end lost 8 bases, the J end lost 4 bases, and 20 bases lay between the germline ends. In germline, CDR1 is MGHRA, CDR2 YSYEKL. The CDR3 length is 15 residues. DNA of the CDR3: TGCGCCAGCTCTGTTACTCTACAGGCCCTCTATGGCTACACCTTC. It specifies CASSVTLQALYGYTF.

This chain links TRBV12-3 or TRBV12-4 with TRBJ1-1; TRBD1 is a possible D gene (5 bases). The CDR3 has 16 amino acids. Trimming removed 3 bases at V and 3 bases at J, with 17 bases between. The DNA of the CDR3 is TGTGCCAGCAGTTTGGGACGTATGGGGTTCGACACTGAAGCTTTCTTT. This codes for CASSLGRMGFDTEAFF.